Listed here are 4 T cell receptor beta chains from one sample, sequenced in a study of cytomegalovirus exposure and HLA in healthy donors. Primers for the PCR totalled 60 Vbeta and 13 Jbeta. Sequencing used immunoSEQ multiplex PCR; TCRdb keeps in-frame clones, though not all of them. The data contain approximately 76,000 clones, under 70% of them singletons. The source material was PBMCs. The receptor set was obtained from a man aged 30 to 39 in good health and CMV-seropositive.

The V and J genes are TRBV2 and TRBJ2-7, with 10 bases that match TRBD2. Trimming took 2 bases from V and 1 from J; bases not matched to a gene: 5. The CDR3 has 16 amino acids. Germline CDR1 is SNHLY and CDR2 is FYNNEI. CDR3 nucleotides: TGTGCCAGCAGTGAAAGGACACTAGCGGGGTCCTACGAGCAGTACTTC. Protein: CASSERTLAGSYEQYF.

This sequence joins TRBV5-6 and TRBJ2-3; 9 bases line up with TRBD2. The CDR3 is 16 amino acids. The V gene's germline CDR1 is SGHDT and CDR2 YYEEEE. V was pared by 4 bases and J by 4 bases, with 10 bases of the junction left unmatched. This CDR3 reads CASSPLAGKGADTQYF. The CDR3 region has the DNA TGTGCCAGCAGCCCCCTAGCGGGAAAGGGCGCAGATACGCAGTATTTT.

The chain links TRBV6-1 to TRBJ2-3; 14 bases fit TRBD2. The CDR3 has 15 residues. Germline trimming cut 4 bases from V and 4 bases from J; bases unmatched to any gene: 1. Germline CDR1 MNHNS, CDR2 SASEGT. The chain's CDR3 is CASSGLAGGPDTQYF. As DNA, the CDR3 is TGTGCCAGCAGTGGACTAGCGGGGGGGCCAGATACGCAGTATTTT.

The chain combines TRBV5-6 with TRBJ2-7; 14 nucleotides agree with TRBD2. V dropped 2 bases and J dropped 1; count of bases not matched to a gene: 2. Germline values: CDR1 SGHDT, CDR2 YYEEEE. This CDR3 contains 16 residues. The DNA of the CDR3 is TGTGCCAGCAGCTTAGGACTAGCGGGAGGTTCCTACGAGCAGTACTTC. Protein product: CASSLGLAGGSYEQYF.